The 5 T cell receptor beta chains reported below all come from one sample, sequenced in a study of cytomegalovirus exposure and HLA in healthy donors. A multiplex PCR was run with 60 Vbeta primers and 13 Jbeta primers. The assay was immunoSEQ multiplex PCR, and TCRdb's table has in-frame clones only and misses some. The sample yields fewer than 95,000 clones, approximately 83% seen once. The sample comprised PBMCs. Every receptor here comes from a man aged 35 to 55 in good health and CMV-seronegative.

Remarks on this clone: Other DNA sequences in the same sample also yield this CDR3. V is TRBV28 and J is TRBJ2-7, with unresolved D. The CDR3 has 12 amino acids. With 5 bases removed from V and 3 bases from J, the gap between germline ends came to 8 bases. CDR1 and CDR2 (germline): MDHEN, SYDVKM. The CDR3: CASSLRSYEQYF. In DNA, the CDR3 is TGTGCCAGCAGTCTCCGCAGCTACGAGCAGTACTTC. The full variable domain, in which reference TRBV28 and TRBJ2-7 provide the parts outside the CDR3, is DVKVTQSSRYLVKRTGEKVFLECVQDMDHENMFWYRQDPGLGLRLIYFSYDVKMKEKGDIPEGYSVSREKKERFSLILESASTNQTSMYLCASSLRSYEQYFGPGTRLTVT.

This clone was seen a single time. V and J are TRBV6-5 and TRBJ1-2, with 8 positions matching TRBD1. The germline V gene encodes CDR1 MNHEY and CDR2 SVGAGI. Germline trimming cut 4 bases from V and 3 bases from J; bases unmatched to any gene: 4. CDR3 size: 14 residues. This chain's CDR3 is CASSSLQGDYGYTF. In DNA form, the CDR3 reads TGTGCCAGCAGTTCGCTACAGGGGGACTATGGCTACACCTTC.

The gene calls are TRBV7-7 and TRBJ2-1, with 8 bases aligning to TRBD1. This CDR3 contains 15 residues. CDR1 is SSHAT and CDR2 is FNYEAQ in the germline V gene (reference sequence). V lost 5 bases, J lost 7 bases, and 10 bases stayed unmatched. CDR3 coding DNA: TGTGCCAGCAGCCAGGGGGCAGGGGGCTTGAATGAGCAGTTCTTC. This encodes CASSQGAGGLNEQFF.

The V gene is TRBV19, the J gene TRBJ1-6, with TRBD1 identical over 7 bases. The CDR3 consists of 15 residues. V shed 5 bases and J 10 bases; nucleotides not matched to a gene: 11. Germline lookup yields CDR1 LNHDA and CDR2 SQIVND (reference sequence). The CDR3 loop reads CASSLSQGVGSPLHF. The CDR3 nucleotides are TGTGCCAGTAGTCTCTCTCAGGGGGTAGGATCACCCCTCCACTTT.

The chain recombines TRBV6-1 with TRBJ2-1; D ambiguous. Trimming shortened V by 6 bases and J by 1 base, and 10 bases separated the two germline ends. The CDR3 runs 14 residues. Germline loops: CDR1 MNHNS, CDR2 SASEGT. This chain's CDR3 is CASSMAGSYNEQFF. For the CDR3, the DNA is TGTGCCAGCAGCATGGCAGGATCCTACAATGAGCAGTTCTTC.